These 21 T cell receptor beta chains originate from one sample sequenced in a study of shared clonotypes between healthy human individuals. Clones were read by immunoSEQ multiplex PCR, and TCRdb kept only the in-frame ones, dropping some. This table holds roughly 1 million clones, around 76% found once. The specimen was memory CD4+ T cells sorted from blood. As for subset: CD45RA-negative fraction. These receptors all come from a young man in good health.

The rearrangement uses TRBV29-1 and TRBJ1-2; TRBD1 matches 9 bases. V gave up 7 bases and J gave up 4 bases; unmatched junction bases: 7. Germline loops: CDR1 SQVTM, CDR2 ANQGSEA. CDR3 length equals 13 residues. In DNA, the CDR3 is TGCAGCGGGGGGACAGGGAGAACCTATGGCTACACCTTC. As protein: CSGGTGRTYGYTF. Together with reference TRBV29-1 and TRBJ1-2, the CDR3 gives the full variable domain: SAVISQKPSRDICQRGTSLTIQCQVDSQVTMMFWYRQQPGQSLTLIATANQGSEATYESGFVIDKFPISRPNLTFSTLTVSNMSPEDSSIYLCSGGTGRTYGYTFGSGTRLTVV.

The chain uses TRBV6-6 and TRBJ2-7, with TRBD2 identical over 10 bases. The CDR3 runs to 15 residues. The germline V gene encodes CDR1 MNHNY and CDR2 SVGAGI (reference sequence). The junction had 5 bases not matched to a gene; V was cut back by 0 bases and J by 6 bases. DNA for the CDR3: TGTGCCAGCAGTTACTCCAGAGTAGCGGGAGGCGAGCAGTACTTC. It translates to CASSYSRVAGGEQYF.

This sequence joins TRBV5-6 and TRBJ2-7; maybe TRBD1 (6 bases). Trimming took 0 bases from V and 0 from J, leaving 10 bases between them. The CDR3 length is 15 residues. The V gene's germline CDR1 is SGHDT and CDR2 YYEEEE. The CDR3 sequence is CASSLAQGYSYEQYF. The CDR3 DNA sequence: TGTGCCAGCAGCTTGGCACAGGGCTACTCCTACGAGCAGTACTTC.

J is TRBJ2-7 and V is TRBV4-2, with D hard to call. V gave up 0 bases and J gave up 6 bases, with 12 bases separating them. The CDR3 length is 14 residues. The germline V gene encodes CDR1 LGHNA and CDR2 YNFKEQ. The CDR3 reads CASSQDTSRTEQYF. CDR3 coding DNA: TGTGCCAGCAGCCAAGATACCTCTAGGACCGAGCAGTACTTC.

The table lists this clone with a few counts. V is TRBV9 and J is TRBJ2-1, with 13 bases aligning to TRBD2. Losses at the gene ends were 4 bases for V and 7 bases for J; bases not matched to a gene: 5. In germline, CDR1 is SGDLS, CDR2 YYNGEE. This CDR3 is 15 amino acids long. The CDR3 DNA follows: TGTGCCAGCAGCCGCACTAGCGGGGGGGTTAATGAGCAGTTCTTC. This codes for CASSRTSGGVNEQFF.

This chain joins TRBV15 and TRBJ1-5; no definite D call. Germline V gene sequence: CDR1 LNHNV, CDR2 YYDKDF (reference sequence). This CDR3 is built from 15 residues. With 0 bases removed from V and 7 bases from J, the gap between germline ends came to 13 bases. CDR3 residues: CATSRDQALGQPQHF. The CDR3 DNA reads as TGTGCCACCAGCAGAGATCAGGCCCTGGGGCAGCCCCAGCATTTT.

The chain uses TRBV2 and TRBJ2-7; 7 bases align to TRBD1. Germline V gene data show CDR1 as SNHLY and CDR2 as FYNNEI. The V segment lost 3 bases and the J segment 6 bases; nucleotides outside the gene matches: 5. CDR3 length: 13 residues. In DNA, the CDR3 is TGTGCCAGCAGTGATAGGGGGCCGGGCGAGCAGTACTTC. Protein product: CASSDRGPGEQYF. The full variable domain, with the rest looked up from reference TRBV2 and TRBJ2-7, is EPEVTQTPSHQVTQMGQEVILRCVPISNHLYFYWYRQILGQKVEFLVSFYNNEISEKSEIFDDQFSVERPDGSNFTLKIRSTKLEDSAMYFCASSDRGPGEQYFGPGTRLTVT.

This clone was counted once. The chain uses TRBV4-3 and TRBJ2-1; 9 bases fit TRBD2. The CDR3 runs 17 residues. Germline V CDR1 and CDR2: LGHNA, YSLEER. V gave up 4 bases and J gave up 3 bases; unmatched junction bases: 10. CDR3 sequence: CASSRSLLAGNYNEQFF. CDR3 bases: TGCGCCAGCAGCCGAAGTTTGCTAGCGGGAAACTACAATGAGCAGTTCTTC.

The chain couples TRBV5-8 to TRBJ1-4; D not resolved. Germline loops: CDR1 SGHTS, CDR2 YDEGEE. Trimming removed 3 bases from V and 8 bases from J, with 11 bases in between. This CDR3 spans 13 amino acids. The CDR3 spells CASSSTLEEKLFF. The CDR3 coding sequence is TGTGCCAGCAGCTCTACCCTGGAGGAAAAACTGTTTTTT.

The genes are TRBV2 and TRBJ1-6, with D possibly being TRBD1 (5 bases). CDR1 SNHLY and CDR2 FYNNEI come from the germline V gene. The CDR3 loop spans 14 amino acids. The ends were cut back, 6 bases at V and 7 bases at J, with 13 bases in the middle. The DNA of the CDR3 is TGTGCCAGCAGCGGGGACGGCCTCAATTCACCCCTCCACTTT. This codes for CASSGDGLNSPLHF.

This chain connects TRBV5-1 to TRBJ2-1; 9 bases agree with TRBD2. This CDR3 has 16 residues. The junction had 11 bases not matched to a gene; V was cut back by 3 bases and J by 7 bases. Germline CDR1 and CDR2: SGHRS and YFSETQ. Written as DNA, the CDR3 is TGCGCCAGCAGCTCCCCACCGGGACTAGCAAAAAATGAGCAGTTCTTC. It codes for CASSSPPGLAKNEQFF.

The J gene is TRBJ2-1, the V gene TRBV4-3; unclear D gene. Germline V CDR1 and CDR2: LGHNA, YSLEER. With 0 bases removed from V and 9 bases from J, the gap between germline ends came to 15 bases. The CDR3 covers 15 residues. In DNA, the CDR3 is TGCGCCAGCAGCCAAGAAGACTTACGGATCAGTGAGCAGTTCTTC. Translation: CASSQEDLRISEQFF.

The V gene is TRBV4-1, the J gene TRBJ1-4; D is uncertain. The germline CDR1 and CDR2 sequences are MGHRA and YSYEKL. The CDR3 has 14 amino acids. V shed 1 base and J shed 8 bases, with 11 bases lying between them. The CDR3 sequence: CASSQVGVGEKLFF. CDR3 nucleotides: TGCGCCAGCAGCCAAGTTGGGGTAGGCGAAAAACTGTTTTTT.

The V and J genes are TRBV5-6 and TRBJ2-7, with D maybe TRBD1 (5 bases). In germline, CDR1 is SGHDT, CDR2 YYEEEE. The CDR3 is 14 amino acids. The V end was cut by 4 bases, the J end by 5 bases, with 16 bases between. The CDR3: CASSPMAGSHEQYF. In DNA, the CDR3 is TGTGCCAGCAGCCCGATGGCAGGGTCCCACGAGCAGTACTTC.

In DNA, the CDR3 is TGTGCCAGCAGTCAGGGGGCGGATACGCAGTATTTT. Translated: CASSQGADTQYF. The chain links TRBV6-5 to TRBJ2-3, with 8 bases matching TRBD1. The V segment lost 5 bases and the J segment 6 bases; nucleotides outside the gene matches: 1. This CDR3 region has 12 residues. CDR1 and CDR2 (germline): MNHEY, SVGAGI.

The rearrangement joins TRBV6-5 to TRBJ2-1; 9 bases match TRBD2. The CDR3 contains 15 residues. V dropped 2 bases and J dropped 2; count of bases not matched to a gene: 1. Germline CDR1 and CDR2: MNHEY and SVGAGI. CDR3 residues: CASSYASGTYNEQFF. The DNA for the CDR3 is TGTGCCAGCAGTTACGCTAGCGGGACCTACAATGAGCAGTTCTTC.

This clone has just a few counts. This sequence joins TRBV30 and TRBJ1-2; D gene unclear. Germline CDR1 reads GTSNPN; CDR2 reads SVGIG (reference sequence). The CDR3 is 12 amino acids. Trimming cost V 1 base and J 3 bases, with 6 bases left between them. Here the CDR3 reads CAWSDSHYGYTF. CDR3 sequence (DNA): TGTGCCTGGAGTGACAGTCACTATGGCTACACCTTC.

This rearrangement joins TRBV6-1 to TRBJ1-5; possibly TRBD1 for D (5 bases). Germline V gives CDR1 MNHNS, CDR2 SASEGT. The CDR3 covers 14 residues. V lost 7 bases to trimming and J lost 9 bases, with 19 bases between them. The CDR3 protein is CASTPEGWSGPQHF. Written as DNA, the CDR3 is TGTGCCAGCACCCCGGAGGGGTGGTCAGGGCCCCAGCATTTT.

CDR3 DNA: TGTGCCAGCAGCGTAACTAGGGGTTTTTCCTACAATGAGCAGTTCTTC. This encodes CASSVTRGFSYNEQFF. The rearrangement uses TRBV9 and TRBJ2-1; D may match TRBD1 or TRBD2 (5 bases each). The germline V gene encodes CDR1 SGDLS and CDR2 YYNGEE. The CDR3 extends over 16 amino acids. Trimming shortened V by 1 base and J by 1 base, and 12 bases separated the two germline ends. The complete variable domain, with remaining parts taken from reference TRBV9 and TRBJ2-1, reads DSGVTQTPKHLITATGQRVTLRCSPRSGDLSVYWYQQSLDQGLQFLIQYYNGEERAKGNILERFSAQQFPDLHSELNLSSLELGDSALYFCASSVTRGFSYNEQFFGPGTRLTVL.

The chain has TRBV18 and TRBJ2-1; D remains unclear. Trimming took 2 bases from V and 9 from J, leaving 17 bases between them. The CDR3 consists of 15 residues. Germline V gene sequence: CDR1 KGHSH, CDR2 LQKENI. CDR3 loop: CASSPVGEVSGEQFF. The CDR3 DNA is TGTGCCAGCTCACCAGTCGGCGAGGTGTCGGGTGAGCAGTTCTTC.

The gene calls are TRBV13 and TRBJ2-3; possible D gene TRBD2, 5 bases. There are 15 residues in the CDR3. Germline values: CDR1 PRHDT, CDR2 FYEKMQ (reference sequence). Trimming left V 5 bases short and J 3 bases short, with 15 bases between. The CDR3 region is CASSPWTLPTDTQYF. The CDR3 DNA reads TGTGCCAGCAGCCCATGGACTCTTCCAACAGATACGCAGTATTTT.